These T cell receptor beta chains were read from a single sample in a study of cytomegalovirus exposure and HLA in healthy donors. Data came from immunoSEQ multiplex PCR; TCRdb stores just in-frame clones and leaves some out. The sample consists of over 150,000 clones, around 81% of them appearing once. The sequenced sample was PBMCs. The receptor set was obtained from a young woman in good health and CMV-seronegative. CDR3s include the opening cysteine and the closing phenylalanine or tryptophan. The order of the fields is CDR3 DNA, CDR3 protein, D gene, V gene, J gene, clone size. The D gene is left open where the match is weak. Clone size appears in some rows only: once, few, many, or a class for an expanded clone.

TGCGCCAGCAGCCATGGTCGGTCCGGGGGGACTGAAAATGAGCAGTTCTTC	CASSHGRSGGTENEQFF	TRBD2	TRBV4-3	TRBJ2-1	-
TGCGCCAGCAGCTTGATGGCCAGCGAGCAGTACTTC	CASSLMASEQYF	-	TRBV5-1	TRBJ2-7	-
TGTGCCAGCAGTCGCGGGACCGGGAGCACAGATACGCAGTATTTT	CASSRGTGSTDTQYF	-	TRBV7-9	TRBJ2-3	-
TGCGCCAGCAGCCAAGGGCCCCCCGGGACTAGCTCCTACAATGAGCAGTTCTTC	CASSQGPPGTSSYNEQFF	TRBD2	TRBV4-1	TRBJ2-1	-
TGTGCCAGCTCCCCCCGGGAGGGGGCAAACACCGGGGAGCTGTTTTTT	CASSPREGANTGELFF	-	TRBV25-1	TRBJ2-2	-
TGTGCCAGCAGTCCGAGACAGGTCCTAACTCTGAACACCGGGGAGCTGTTTTTT	CASSPRQVLTLNTGELFF	-	TRBV28	TRBJ2-2	-
TGTGCCAGCTCACCGCCGGGACAGCCCTCGGAGACCCAGTACTTC	CASSPPGQPSETQYF	TRBD1	TRBV18	TRBJ2-5	-
TGTGCCAGCAGTCCCTCGGACAGACTTGGTGGAAACACCATATATTTT	CASSPSDRLGGNTIYF	-	TRBV28	TRBJ1-3	-
TGTTCCAGCAGCTTAGGACTAGCGGGGCAGTACTTC	CSSSLGLAGQYF	TRBD2	TRBV7-9	TRBJ2-7	-
TGTGCCAGCAGTGAAAGTAGAGGGCCCATCTATGGCTACACCTTC	CASSESRGPIYGYTF	-	TRBV2	TRBJ1-2	-
TGTGCCAGCCGCGGGACTAGCGGTTCCTACGAGCAGTACTTC	CASRGTSGSYEQYF	TRBD2	TRBV2	TRBJ2-7	few
TGTGCCTCCGCCATAAGCGGGAATGGCGGGGAGCTGTTTTTT	CASAISGNGGELFF	TRBD2	TRBV28	TRBJ2-2	-
TGCGCCAGCAGGCCGAACACCGATTCACCCCTCCACTTT	CASRPNTDSPLHF	-	TRBV10-1	TRBJ1-6	once
TGTGCCAGCAGTTTATTTAGCGGGGCAGATACGCAGTATTTT	CASSLFSGADTQYF	TRBD2	TRBV27	TRBJ2-3	-
TGTGCCTGGAGTCGATTCAGTGTGGCGGCTCGAACCGGGGAGCTGTTTTTT	CAWSRFSVAARTGELFF	-	TRBV30	TRBJ2-2	-
TGTGCCAGCAGCTTAGTCCCCCTAGCGGGAGCTTACAATGAGCAGTTCTTC	CASSLVPLAGAYNEQFF	TRBD2	TRBV11-2	TRBJ2-1	once
TGCGCCAGCAGACCCGGGACAGCCTTCAATCAGCCCCAGCATTTT	CASRPGTAFNQPQHF	TRBD1	TRBV5-1	TRBJ1-5	-
TGTGCCACCAAGCGGAGACAGGGGGACTATGGCTACACCTTC	CATKRRQGDYGYTF	TRBD1	TRBV15	TRBJ1-2	-
TGCGCCAGCAGCGAGGGACAGGGGTATCAGCCCCAGCATTTT	CASSEGQGYQPQHF	TRBD1	TRBV5-1	TRBJ1-5	-
TGTGCCAGCAGCGAGCAAGAGACCCAGTACTTC	CASSEQETQYF	-	TRBV7-2	TRBJ2-5	once
TGTGCCAGCAGGGAGACAGGGTGGGACACTGAAGCTTTCTTT	CASRETGWDTEAFF	TRBD1	TRBV28	TRBJ1-1	-
TGTGCCAGCAGTGGGGTGAAGAGGGAGCGAGAGACCCAGTACTTC	CASSGVKRERETQYF	-	TRBV6-1	TRBJ2-5	-
TGTGCCAGCAGCGGGAGCTTCAGAGGTGGCTACACCTTC	CASSGSFRGGYTF	-	TRBV14	TRBJ1-2	-